This entry lists 25 T cell receptor beta chains sequenced from one sample in a study of Ad26.COV2.S vaccination and SARS-CoV-2 variants (dated by TCRdb to the early 2020s). Libraries were made using the immunoSEQ multiplex PCR assay. Here the immuneACCESS table is served through TCRdb, limited to in-frame sequences with V and J called. Missing clones are a known gap in these copies; in checked studies unresolved V genes cover under half, and the rest lacks a known reason. The sample table holds around 300,000 clones, of which 80% to 90% were seen once. The ten largest make up roughly 4.8% of the sample. What this sample's treatment or condition label stands for: some 19 received Ad26.COV2.S at low or high dose, single or two shots; about 5 received placebo; per-sample allocation not given. For vaccine and placebo recipients, the sequenced repertoires came from samples collected on day 63 after the first injection.

Specimen: peripheral blood, collected in a trial of Ad26.COV2.S vaccine versus placebo. All receptors come from a person between 18 and 60 years old who received the Ad26.COV2.S COVID-19 vaccine or a placebo.

The chain links TRBV7-8 to TRBJ1-5; D is uncertain. V shed 1 base and J shed 4 bases, with 17 bases lying between them. CDR3 length equals 17 residues. In germline, CDR1 is SGHVS, CDR2 FQNEAQ. CDR3 region: CASSLVLPGVPNQPQHF. The DNA of the CDR3 is TGTGCCAGCAGCTTAGTGCTTCCGGGAGTACCTAATCAGCCCCAGCATTTT.

This clone has a single count. The chain links TRBV2 to TRBJ2-7; D gene uncertain. Between the trimmed V and J ends, which lost 6 bases and 4 bases, there was a span of 10 bases. CDR3 length: 12 amino acids. In germline, CDR1 is SNHLY, CDR2 FYNNEI. This CDR3 is CASSLDMYEQYF. Here the CDR3 DNA reads TGTGCCAGCAGCCTTGACATGTACGAGCAGTACTTC.

The chain carries TRBV15 and TRBJ1-1; tentatively, D is TRBD1 (5 bases). This CDR3 has 17 residues. Trimming stripped 0 bases from V and 1 base from J, with 15 bases between. Germline-derived CDR1 and CDR2 are LNHNV and YYDKDF (reference sequence). In DNA form, the CDR3 reads TGTGCCACCAGCAGAGATAGGGCAGGGATATGGAACACTGAAGCTTTCTTT. Protein sequence: CATSRDRAGIWNTEAFF.

The chain employs TRBV7-6 and TRBJ1-2, with D tentatively TRBD1 (6 bases). Trimming stripped 0 bases from V and 1 base from J, with 18 bases between. This CDR3 comprises 18 residues. Per the germline V gene, CDR1 is SGHVS and CDR2 is FNYEAQ. In DNA, the CDR3 is TGTGCCAGCAGCTTAGCGGGGCCGGGGACAACTGATAACTATGGCTACACCTTC. The encoded protein is CASSLAGPGTTDNYGYTF.

V and J are TRBV13 and TRBJ2-1; possibly TRBD1 for D (6 bases). Germline V gene sequence: CDR1 PRHDT, CDR2 FYEKMQ (reference sequence). V was clipped by 4 bases and J by 8 bases, with 18 bases between them. The CDR3 sequence is 15 residues long. The CDR3 DNA reads TGTGCCAGCAGCTCCCGTCCGTCGACAGGCGATGAGCAGTTCTTC. Translating gives CASSSRPSTGDEQFF.

This chain uses TRBV19 with TRBJ2-2, with D perhaps TRBD2 (6 bases). Germline V gene lookup returns CDR1 LNHDA and CDR2 SQIVND (reference sequence). The CDR3 runs to 16 residues. V lost 7 bases to trimming and J lost 1 base, with 16 bases between them. The CDR3 bases are TGTGCCAGTAACCCTTTAGCGGCGCTGAACACCGGGGAGCTGTTTTTT. Translated, it gives CASNPLAALNTGELFF.

This CDR3 reads CSVGRSGGYTEAFF. The CDR3, as DNA: TGCAGCGTTGGCCGCTCAGGGGGCTACACTGAAGCTTTCTTT. V and J are TRBV29-1 and TRBJ1-1, with 8 bases that match TRBD1. From germline, CDR1 is SQVTM and CDR2 ANQGSEA. V was clipped by 4 bases and J by 3 bases; unmatched bases: 7. This CDR3 region has 14 residues.

The chain recombines TRBV3-1 (or the pseudogene TRBV3-2) with TRBJ1-6; tentatively, D is TRBD1 (5 bases). Trimming took off 8 bases at V and 10 bases at J, with 18 bases between the two ends. Germline CDR1 and CDR2: LGHDT and YNNKEL (reference sequence). The CDR3 runs to 14 residues. In DNA form, the CDR3 reads TGTGCCAGCGGGAGGGGAAGTGGGGAATCACCCCTCCACTTT. As protein: CASGRGSGESPLHF.

The genes are TRBV15 and TRBJ1-2, with 7 positions matching TRBD1. Germline V gene lookup returns CDR1 LNHNV and CDR2 YYDKDF (reference sequence). The CDR3 consists of 15 residues. V was pared by 0 bases and J by 6 bases, with 7 bases of the junction left unmatched. The CDR3 sequence is CATSRDGQERDGYTF. CDR3 DNA: TGTGCCACCAGCAGAGACGGACAGGAACGGGATGGCTACACCTTC. Based on the CDR3 plus reference TRBV15 and TRBJ1-2, the full variable domain is DAMVIQNPRYQVTQFGKPVTLSCSQTLNHNVMYWYQQKSSQAPKLLFHYYDKDFNNEADTPDNFQSRRPNTSFCFLDIRSPGLGDTAMYLCATSRDGQERDGYTFGSGTRLTVV.

This clone appeared a few times. The chain employs TRBV4-3 and TRBJ2-1; 12 bases are a match to TRBD2. The ends lost 2 bases at V and 7 bases at J; junction bases unmatched: 3. This CDR3 spans 15 amino acids. Germline CDR1 LGHNA, CDR2 YSLEER. CDR3 nucleotides: TGCGCCAGCAGCCAACTAGCGGGGGGGCCAAATGAGCAGTTCTTC. Translating it yields CASSQLAGGPNEQFF.

This rearrangement joins TRBV7-9 to TRBJ2-5; 9 bases map to TRBD1. The CDR3 covers 16 residues. V shed 0 bases, J shed 5 bases, and the junction held 7 bases outside the gene matches. From germline, CDR1 is SEHNR and CDR2 FQNEAQ (reference sequence). The CDR3 DNA reads TGTGCCAGCAGCTTAGCAACCGGGACAGGGACGGAGACCCAGTACTTC. Translated: CASSLATGTGTETQYF.

The genes are TRBV4-1 and TRBJ2-7, with 11 bases identical to TRBD2. Looked up from germline, CDR1 is MGHRA and CDR2 is YSYEKL. With 1 base clipped from V and 3 bases from J, the junction kept 8 bases outside the gene matches. The length of the CDR3 is 17 residues. The CDR3 region is CASSQGTGTSGYYEQYF. CDR3 nucleotide sequence: TGCGCCAGCAGCCAAGGGACCGGGACTAGCGGATACTACGAGCAGTACTTC.

The chain carries TRBV11-2 and TRBJ2-5, with 9 bases identical to TRBD1. V was clipped by 5 bases and J by 6 bases; unmatched bases: 7. The CDR3 totals 14 residues. Per germline, CDR1 SGHAT and CDR2 FQNNGV. CDR3 nucleotide sequence: TGTGCCAGCAGCAAAGACAGGGGGGACAAGACCCAGTACTTC. This encodes CASSKDRGDKTQYF.

CDR3 loop: CASSISTSGSGENEQFF. DNA for the CDR3: TGTGCCAGTAGTATTAGTACTAGCGGGAGTGGGGAGAATGAGCAGTTCTTC. The chain uses TRBV19 and TRBJ2-1; TRBD2 matches 11 bases. Looked up from germline, CDR1 is LNHDA and CDR2 is SQIVND (reference sequence). The CDR3 consists of 17 residues. V shed 3 bases, J shed 7 bases, and the junction held 11 bases outside the gene matches.

This clone appeared a few times. This sequence joins TRBV6-5 and TRBJ2-7; 9 nucleotides match TRBD1. The CDR3 covers 14 residues. V dropped 7 bases and J dropped 3; count of bases not matched to a gene: 7. The germline V gene has CDR1 MNHEY and CDR2 SVGAGI. The CDR3 spells CASKLVTGGYEQYF. The CDR3 DNA sequence: TGTGCCAGCAAACTTGTGACAGGGGGCTACGAGCAGTACTTC.

The rearrangement joins TRBV10-2 to TRBJ1-4, with no clear D. The CDR3 spans 15 residues. Germline V gives CDR1 WSHSY, CDR2 SAAADI. Trimming left V 0 bases short and J 7 bases short, with 12 bases between. CDR3 coding DNA: TGCGCCAGCAGTGAGTCCCCAGCTTTTAGTGAAAAACTGTTTTTT. Encoded protein: CASSESPAFSEKLFF.

CDR3 protein: CASSLQNPTQGGYTF. In DNA form, the CDR3 reads TGCGCCAGCAGCTTACAGAACCCCACGCAAGGAGGCTACACCTTC. The V call is TRBV5-1, the J call TRBJ1-2, with D uncertain. The CDR3 is 15 residues long. The germline V gene encodes CDR1 SGHRS and CDR2 YFSETQ. The ends were cut back, 2 bases at V and 8 bases at J, with 19 bases in the middle.

This rearrangement joins TRBV19 to TRBJ2-7; TRBD1 matches 11 bases. This CDR3 is built from 15 residues. Germline V gene data show CDR1 as LNHDA and CDR2 as SQIVND (reference sequence). V lost 5 bases, J lost 3 bases, and 6 bases stayed unmatched. The CDR3: CASSVGGTGGYEQYF. The CDR3 nucleotides read TGTGCCAGTAGTGTCGGTGGGACAGGGGGCTACGAGCAGTACTTC.

The chain is built from TRBV7-2 and TRBJ2-7; 8 positions match TRBD2. This CDR3 contains 13 residues. V lost 5 bases, J lost 6 bases, and 6 bases stayed unmatched. Germline values: CDR1 SGHTA, CDR2 FQGNSA. CDR3 loop: CASSLGLVLEQYF. CDR3 DNA sequence: TGTGCCAGCAGCCTGGGACTAGTACTCGAGCAGTACTTC.

The chain carries TRBV21-1 and TRBJ1-6; the D call TRBD1 from the table was never checked on the DNA. TRBV21-1 is a known pseudogene. This CDR3 comprises 12 residues. CDR3 protein: CASSPQGLLLHF. CDR3 bases: TGTGCCAGCAGCCCTCAGGGTTTACTCCTCCACTTT.

J is TRBJ1-2 and V is TRBV28; no clear D. CDR3 length: 12 amino acids. Looked up from germline, CDR1 is MDHEN and CDR2 is SYDVKM. V lost 10 bases and J 2 bases, leaving 11 bases between the germline ends. DNA of the CDR3: TGTGCCACCTTAACTTTAAACTATGGCTACACCTTC. Its protein is CATLTLNYGYTF.

The J gene is TRBJ2-1, the V gene TRBV27; D is perhaps TRBD2 (6 bases). The CDR3 runs to 14 residues. The germline gives CDR1 MNHEY, CDR2 SMNVEV (reference sequence). V dropped 6 bases and J dropped 6 bases, with 15 bases sitting between them. The CDR3: CASSPSWGGNEQFF. In DNA form, the CDR3 reads TGTGCCAGCAGCCCCAGTTGGGGAGGCAATGAGCAGTTCTTC.

The rearrangement links TRBV19 to TRBJ2-1; 8 bases align to TRBD1. The junction had 7 bases not matched to a gene; V was cut back by 0 bases and J by 6 bases. This CDR3 contains 16 residues. Germline assignment: CDR1 LNHDA and CDR2 SQIVND (reference sequence). CDR3 nucleotides: TGTGCCAGTAGTATAGATCACGGACAGGGAATCAATGAGCAGTTCTTC. Encoded protein: CASSIDHGQGINEQFF.

V and J are TRBV2 and TRBJ2-7; tentatively, D is TRBD1 (6 bases). CDR1 is SNHLY, CDR2 FYNNEI, per germline. Trimming shortened V by 8 bases and J by 1 base, and 15 bases separated the two germline ends. The CDR3 extends over 14 amino acids. This chain's CDR3 is CASGRQVTSYEQYF. As DNA, the CDR3 is TGTGCCAGCGGTAGACAGGTGACTTCCTACGAGCAGTACTTC.

To note about this clone: Because the CDR3's place on the DNA is in doubt, the DNA is left out and the CDR3 is given as listed by TCRdb. The chain has TRBV6-5 and TRBJ1-1. Germline CDR1 MNHEY, CDR2 SVGAGI. A total of 13 residues make up the CDR3, ends included. The chain's CDR3 is CASRAGPNTEAFF.